Below, one T cell receptor (beta chain) is given with its context. As processed by the authors: Estimates of nucleated cell counts were drawn from the amplification of reference gene primers. The assay was immunoSEQ multiplex PCR, and TCRdb's table has in-frame clones only and misses some. From that table come the V and J calls and clone size; the DNA was used to work out D and trimming. Of 270,000 or so clones in the sample, approximately 90% are singletons; the top ten hold roughly 2%. This sample stems from a study of blood T cell repertoires in COVID-19. Trimming left V 3 bases short and J 2 bases short, with 5 bases between. In germline, CDR1 is LNHDA, CDR2 SQIVND (reference sequence). CDR3 length: 13 amino acids.

Sequenced input: PBMCs or T cells enriched from blood (not recorded which). The V call is TRBV19, the J call TRBJ2-1, with no clear D. This sequence was found in a woman aged 40-49 years with acute COVID-19. The CDR3 sequence: CASSMGPYNEQFF. CDR3 nucleotides: TGTGCCAGTAGTATGGGCCCCTACAATGAGCAGTTCTTC.